These 21 T cell receptor beta chains were all obtained from the same sample, sequenced in a study of blood T cell repertoires in COVID-19. Sequenced by immunoSEQ multiplex PCR; TCRdb stores in-frame clones only, minus some. Here the sample spans some 390,000 clones, around 91% being singletons. Sequencing used peripheral blood. These receptors were obtained from a woman aged 35 to 49 with COVID-19, enrolled during active disease.

This chain connects TRBV28 to TRBJ1-6, with TRBD1 matching 7 bases. Losses at the gene ends were 8 bases for V and 5 bases for J; bases not matched to a gene: 6. CDR1 is MDHEN, CDR2 SYDVKM, per germline. CDR3 length: 14 residues. This CDR3 reads CASVAGGDNSPLHF. As DNA, the CDR3 is TGTGCCAGCGTTGCAGGGGGAGATAATTCACCCCTCCACTTT.

This clone appeared a single time. The rearrangement joins TRBV7-2 to TRBJ1-1; the match to TRBD1 covers 8 bases. This CDR3 contains 15 residues. Trimming at V came to 5 bases and at J to 1 base, leaving 6 bases not matched to a gene. CDR1 SGHTA and CDR2 FQGNSA come from the germline V gene. The CDR3 sequence is CASSPWDRTNTEAFF. The CDR3 DNA sequence: TGTGCCAGCAGCCCATGGGACAGGACGAACACTGAAGCTTTCTTT.

The V call is TRBV7-9, the J call TRBJ2-5, with a possible D match to TRBD2 (5 bases). This CDR3 has 17 amino acids. CDR1 is SEHNR, CDR2 FQNEAQ, per germline (reference sequence). Trimming cost V 4 bases and J 3 bases, with 21 bases left between them. The CDR3 spells CASSSRFLREKEETQYF. The CDR3, as DNA: TGTGCCAGCAGCTCCAGGTTTCTCCGGGAAAAGGAAGAGACCCAGTACTTC.

DNA for the CDR3: TGCAGCGTCGAGACGGGACTAGGAGCGATAAACATTCAGTACTTC. It codes for CSVETGLGAINIQYF. This chain uses TRBV29-1 with TRBJ2-4; 8 bases fit TRBD2. Per the germline V gene, CDR1 is SQVTM and CDR2 is ANQGSEA. Germline trimming cut 6 bases from V and 6 bases from J; bases unmatched to any gene: 13. The CDR3 sequence is 15 residues long.

The genes are TRBV28 and TRBJ1-1, with TRBD1 matching 9 bases. The CDR3 is 15 amino acids. CDR1 is MDHEN and CDR2 is SYDVKM in the germline V gene. V gave up 7 bases and J gave up 3 bases; unmatched junction bases: 9. The CDR3 nucleotides are TGTGCCAGCATCTTCGGACAGGGGTATTACACTGAAGCTTTCTTT. Protein: CASIFGQGYYTEAFF.

The rearrangement uses TRBV11-2 and TRBJ2-5, with TRBD1 identical over 10 bases. This CDR3 has 17 amino acids. V gave up 1 base and J gave up 7 bases; unmatched junction bases: 12. CDR1 is SGHAT and CDR2 is FQNNGV in the germline V gene. CDR3 protein: CASSLVRTGGIIGTQYF. The DNA for the CDR3 is TGTGCCAGCAGCTTAGTGCGGACAGGGGGGATCATTGGGACCCAGTACTTC.

For the CDR3, the DNA is TGTGCCAGCAGCTTGCTTCGGGGAAACACCATATATTTT. Its translation is CASSLLRGNTIYF. The rearrangement links TRBV5-8 to TRBJ1-3; no definite D call. Per germline, CDR1 SGHTS and CDR2 YDEGEE. Trimming took 1 base from V and 4 from J, leaving 6 bases between them. The CDR3 totals 13 residues.

The chain combines TRBV7-3 with TRBJ2-1, with TRBD1 identical over 9 bases. V shed 5 bases and J 4 bases; nucleotides not matched to a gene: 6. CDR1 and CDR2 (germline): SGHTA, FQGTGA. CDR3 size: 15 residues. The CDR3 protein is CASSPDRGFYNEQFF. Here the CDR3 DNA reads TGTGCCAGCAGCCCGGACAGGGGCTTTTACAATGAGCAGTTCTTC.

The chain recombines TRBV30 with TRBJ1-1; 8 bases map to TRBD1. Germline V gene lookup returns CDR1 GTSNPN and CDR2 SVGIG (reference sequence). The CDR3 loop spans 13 amino acids. With 4 bases clipped from V and 7 bases from J, the junction kept 8 bases outside the gene matches. The CDR3 region has the DNA TGTGCCTGGAATGCCCACAGGGGGAATGAAGCTTTCTTT. Its protein product is CAWNAHRGNEAFF. Full variable domain (remainder filled in from reference TRBV30 and TRBJ1-1): SQTIHQWPATLVQPVGSPLSLECTVEGTSNPNLYWYRQAAGRGLQLLFYSVGIGQISSEVPQNLSASRPQDRQFILSSKKLLLSDSGFYLCAWNAHRGNEAFFGQGTRLTVV.

This sequence joins TRBV21-1 and TRBJ2-1; the table's D call, TRBD2, has no DNA check behind it. TRBV21-1 is deemed a pseudogene. The CDR3 extends over 12 amino acids. CDR3 region: CASSKEEGEQFF. CDR3 DNA: TGTGCCAGCAGCAAAGAGGAGGGTGAGCAGTTCTTC.

The rearrangement joins TRBV7-9 to TRBJ2-5; a weak D match, TRBD2 (7 bases). The V gene lost 1 base and the J gene lost 4 bases, with 13 bases spanning the gap. Germline CDR1 is SEHNR and CDR2 is FQNEAQ (reference sequence). CDR3 length equals 15 residues. The CDR3 nucleotides read TGTGCCAGCAGCTTAGTCGGGGGGCGCACAGAGACCCAGTACTTC. Its protein product is CASSLVGGRTETQYF.

In this sample, this clone turned up once. The V and J genes are TRBV7-3 and TRBJ2-3; no definite D call. The germline V gene encodes CDR1 SGHTA and CDR2 FQGTGA. The CDR3 totals 16 residues. The V end lost 2 bases, the J end lost 0 bases, and 12 bases lay between the germline ends. The CDR3 loop reads CASSLAFSTSTDTQYF. DNA for the CDR3: TGTGCCAGCAGCTTAGCCTTTAGCACGAGCACAGATACGCAGTATTTT.

The rearrangement links TRBV3-1 (or the pseudogene TRBV3-2) to TRBJ2-2; the D gene is possibly TRBD1 (6 bases). This CDR3 has 16 amino acids. V was pared by 4 bases and J by 2 bases, with 14 bases between. Germline V lookup: CDR1 LGHDT, CDR2 YNNKEL (reference sequence). CDR3: CASSPRRTVNTGELFF. The CDR3 DNA follows: TGTGCCAGCAGCCCTCGAAGGACAGTTAACACCGGGGAGCTGTTTTTT.

The chain is built from TRBV3-1 (or the pseudogene TRBV3-2) and TRBJ2-1; 11 bases fit TRBD2. Losses at the gene ends were 0 bases for V and 0 bases for J; bases not matched to a gene: 10. Looked up from germline, CDR1 is LGHDT and CDR2 is YNNKEL (reference sequence). There are 20 residues in the CDR3. CDR3 bases: TGTGCCAGCAGCCAAGATGGGCTAGCGGGAGGCCTAAGCTCCTACAATGAGCAGTTCTTC. Translation gives CASSQDGLAGGLSSYNEQFF.

The chain is built from TRBV9 and TRBJ2-7, with D possibly TRBD2 on 5 matching bases. The V end lost 0 bases, the J end lost 3 bases, and 13 bases lay between the germline ends. The germline V gene has CDR1 SGDLS and CDR2 YYNGEE. This CDR3 comprises 15 residues. CDR3 region: CASSVGGESVYEQYF. Written as DNA, the CDR3 is TGTGCCAGCAGCGTAGGTGGGGAGTCGGTCTACGAGCAGTACTTC.

The rearrangement links TRBV7-9 to TRBJ2-5; TRBD1 might be the D (5 bases). V was pared by 5 bases and J by 5 bases, with 18 bases between. Per germline, CDR1 SEHNR and CDR2 FQNEAQ (reference sequence). The length of the CDR3 is 15 residues. DNA for the CDR3: TGTGCCAGCAGCCCAAAGGACATGGAATCTGAGACCCAGTACTTC. Its protein is CASSPKDMESETQYF.

The V call is TRBV7-9, the J call TRBJ1-1, with TRBD1 matching 7 bases. This CDR3 comprises 19 residues. V was pared by 2 bases and J by 2 bases, with 17 bases of the junction left unmatched. The germline V gene encodes CDR1 SEHNR and CDR2 FQNEAQ (reference sequence). CDR3 DNA: TGTGCCAGCAGCTTATTCTTGGGGCCCCTAGACAGGGTCAACACTGAAGCTTTCTTT. Translation: CASSLFLGPLDRVNTEAFF.

Comment on this clone: The same CDR3 can be traced to other DNA sequences in this sample. This chain uses TRBV5-1 with TRBJ1-4; 10 nucleotides align to TRBD1. This CDR3 comprises 14 residues. The junction had 2 bases not matched to a gene; V was cut back by 4 bases and J by 5 bases. Germline assignment: CDR1 SGHRS and CDR2 YFSETQ. The chain's CDR3 is CASSPGQGNEKLFF. In DNA form, the CDR3 reads TGCGCCAGCAGCCCGGGACAGGGGAATGAAAAACTGTTTTTT. Drawing the rest from reference TRBV5-1 and TRBJ1-4, the complete variable domain is KAGVTQTPRYLIKTRGQQVTLSCSPISGHRSVSWYQQTPGQGLQFLFEYFSETQRNKGNFPGRFSGRQFSNSRSEMNVSTLELGDSALYLCASSPGQGNEKLFFGSGTQLSVL.

The gene calls are TRBV11-2 and TRBJ2-7, with TRBD1 as a possible D gene (7 bases). This CDR3 spans 15 amino acids. Trimming pared 1 base from V and 4 bases from J, leaving 14 bases between. Germline CDR1 reads SGHAT; CDR2 reads FQNNGV. CDR3 bases: TGTGCCAGCAGCTTAGCAGGGGGGAGTATATACGAGCAGTACTTC. This translates into CASSLAGGSIYEQYF.

This chain joins TRBV4-2 and TRBJ1-6; 8 positions agree with TRBD1. CDR1 is LGHNA, CDR2 YNFKEQ, per germline. The V segment lost 4 bases and the J segment 4 bases; nucleotides outside the gene matches: 6. The CDR3 sequence is 16 residues long. The CDR3, as DNA: TGTGCCAGCAGCCGAGGACAGGGTGCATATAATTCACCCCTCCACTTT. As protein: CASSRGQGAYNSPLHF.

The chain combines TRBV5-1 with TRBJ1-2; a possible D gene is TRBD1 (5 bases). Germline V gives CDR1 SGHRS, CDR2 YFSETQ. This CDR3 is 14 amino acids long. Trimming stripped 3 bases from V and 3 bases from J, with 12 bases between. The CDR3, as DNA: TGCGCCAGCAGCTCTCCTTCGACAGACTATGGCTACACCTTC. This translates into CASSSPSTDYGYTF. The variable domain in full, with the rest retrieved from reference TRBV5-1 and TRBJ1-2, is KAGVTQTPRYLIKTRGQQVTLSCSPISGHRSVSWYQQTPGQGLQFLFEYFSETQRNKGNFPGRFSGRQFSNSRSEMNVSTLELGDSALYLCASSSPSTDYGYTFGSGTRLTVV.